One sample yielded the 6 T cell receptor beta chains listed below, sequenced in a study of post-analysis software for immune sequencing data. Study observations and caveats: Relative to controls, patients had 4 or 5 TRBV segments at higher frequency, with TRBV5-6, TRBV5-1 and TRBV20-1 among these.

These receptors have no identified antigens. Built from TCR beta cDNA, the libraries had unique molecular identifiers in them. One entry per CDR3 protein, called by TCRdb with MiXCR from the PCR reads. The sample carries hundreds of thousands of distinct CDR3 sequences, 25% to 30% recorded once. Sample: blood. These receptors all come from a girl aged 10 to 17 with multiple sclerosis.

This clonotype turned up a few times. The V call is TRBV27, the J call TRBJ2-2, with D possibly called TRBD1 or TRBD2 (5 bases each). CDR1 and CDR2 (germline): MNHEY, SMNVEV (reference sequence). The CDR3 covers 14 residues. V dropped 9 bases and J dropped 1 base, with 12 bases sitting between them. The CDR3 nucleotides read TGTGCCAGTGGGGGATGGGGGAACACCGGGGAGCTGTTTTTT. Translating gives CASGGWGNTGELFF.

This clonotype appeared a few times. The chain employs TRBV7-2 and TRBJ1-5; D call uncertain. CDR1 and CDR2 from the germline V gene are SGHTA and FQGNSA. V lost 2 bases and J 7 bases, leaving 12 bases between the germline ends. The length of the CDR3 is 14 residues. The CDR3 region has the DNA TGTGCCAGCAGCTTATTCGGGTCGGAACAGCCCCAGCATTTT. It specifies CASSLFGSEQPQHF.

This sequence joins TRBV6-5 and TRBJ2-5; no clear D. Germline values: CDR1 MNHEY, CDR2 SVGAGI. The CDR3 has 15 amino acids. V lost 0 bases, J lost 11 bases, and 19 bases lay in between. CDR3 in DNA: TGTGCCAGCAGTTACTCGGACCCACCCTTTGAGGAGCAGTACTTC. Its protein is CASSYSDPPFEEQYF.

The CDR3 spells CASSYSLAIQETQYF. The CDR3 DNA sequence: TGTGCCAGCAGTTACTCCCTAGCGATTCAAGAGACCCAGTACTTC. This rearrangement joins TRBV6-5 to TRBJ2-5; weak D call: TRBD2 (6 bases). Germline-derived CDR1 and CDR2 are MNHEY and SVGAGI. Trimming took 0 bases from V and 2 from J, leaving 10 bases between them. CDR3 size: 15 residues.

This chain connects TRBV15 to TRBJ2-5; D is unclear. The J call is in doubt because the DNA end fits TRBJ2-7 better. Germline V gene data show CDR1 as LNHNV and CDR2 as YYDKDF (reference sequence). The CDR3 totals 14 residues. This chain's CDR3 is CATSSAGRPAEQYF. As DNA, the CDR3 is TGTGCCACCAGCAGCGCAGGAAGACCTGCCGAGCAGTACTTC.

This clonotype was detected a few times. This chain uses TRBV29-1 with TRBJ1-1, with D hard to call. The CDR3 totals 13 residues. Germline values: CDR1 SQVTM, CDR2 ANQGSEA. Trimming cost V 7 bases and J 1 base, with 13 bases left between them. The CDR3 is CSAPGRRNTEAFF. CDR3 coding DNA: TGCAGCGCCCCCGGAAGAAGGAACACTGAAGCTTTCTTT.